The clone carrying this T cell receptor (beta chain) was recorded once. The data stem from a study of T cell changes during pregnancy in multiple sclerosis. Looked up from germline, CDR1 is LNHDA and CDR2 is SQIVND (reference sequence). This CDR3 spans 13 amino acids. Trimming at V came to 8 bases and at J to 4 bases, leaving 7 bases not matched to a gene. Sequenced by immunoSEQ multiplex PCR; TCRdb stores in-frame clones only, minus some. The top ten clones hold around 1.8% of a sample with roughly 80,000 clones, 89% of them seen once. Sequenced material: peripheral blood, taken before pregnancy. The receptor was derived from a female donor with multiple sclerosis, enrolled in a pregnancy study. The chain is built from TRBV19 and TRBJ1-1; TRBD1 agrees at 7 bases. CDR3 residues: CASETGRGTEAFF. The CDR3 DNA is TGTGCCAGTGAGACAGGGAGAGGCACTGAAGCTTTCTTT.